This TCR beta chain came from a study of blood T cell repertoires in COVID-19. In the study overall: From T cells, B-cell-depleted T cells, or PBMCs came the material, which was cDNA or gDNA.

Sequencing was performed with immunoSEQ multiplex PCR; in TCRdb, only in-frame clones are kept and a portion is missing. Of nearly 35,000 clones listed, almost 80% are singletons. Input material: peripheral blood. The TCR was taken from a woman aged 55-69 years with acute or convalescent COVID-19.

CDR3 sequence: CASSLGTVGNQPQHF. The CDR3 DNA follows: TGTGCCAGCAGTTTAGGAACAGTAGGCAATCAGCCCCAGCATTTT. The V gene is TRBV28, the J gene TRBJ1-5; D remains ambiguous. V lost 2 bases and J 2 bases, leaving 10 bases between the germline ends. CDR3 length equals 15 residues. CDR1 and CDR2 from the germline V gene are MDHEN and SYDVKM.